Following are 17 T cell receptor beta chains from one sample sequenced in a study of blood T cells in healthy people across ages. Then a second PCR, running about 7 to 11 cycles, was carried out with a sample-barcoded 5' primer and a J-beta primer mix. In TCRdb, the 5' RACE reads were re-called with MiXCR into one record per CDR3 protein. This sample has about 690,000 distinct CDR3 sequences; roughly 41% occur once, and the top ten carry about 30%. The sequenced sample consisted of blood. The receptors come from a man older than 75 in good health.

CDR3 residues: CASSYERITNEQFF. CDR3 sequence (DNA): TGTGCCAGCAGTTACGAAAGAATTACAAATGAGCAGTTCTTC. The gene calls are TRBV27 and TRBJ2-1; D remains unclear. CDR1 is MNHEY and CDR2 is SMNVEV in the germline V gene (reference sequence). V was cut by 4 bases and J by 7 bases, with 14 bases left in between. The CDR3 contains 14 residues.

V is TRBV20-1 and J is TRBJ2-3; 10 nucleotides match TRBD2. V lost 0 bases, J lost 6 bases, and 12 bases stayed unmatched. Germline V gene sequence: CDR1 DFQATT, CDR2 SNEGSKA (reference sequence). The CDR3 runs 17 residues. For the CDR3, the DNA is TGCAGTGCTAGAGAAGTTGGAGCGGGGGGGCCTACGGATACGCAGTATTTT. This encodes CSAREVGAGGPTDTQYF.

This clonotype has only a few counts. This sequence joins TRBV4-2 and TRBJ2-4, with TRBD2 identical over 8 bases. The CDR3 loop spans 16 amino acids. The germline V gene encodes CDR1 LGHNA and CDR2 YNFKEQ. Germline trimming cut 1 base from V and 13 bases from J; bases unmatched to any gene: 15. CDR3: CASSQAAGTRYNEQYF. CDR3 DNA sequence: TGTGCCAGCAGCCAAGCCGCCGGGACTAGGTACAATGAGCAGTACTTC.

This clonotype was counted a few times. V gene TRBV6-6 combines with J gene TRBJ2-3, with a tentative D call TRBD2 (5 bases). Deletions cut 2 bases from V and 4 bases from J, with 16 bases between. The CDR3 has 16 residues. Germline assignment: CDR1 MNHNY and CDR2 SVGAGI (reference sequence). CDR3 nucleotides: TGTGCCAGCAGTTACCTCGTCGGGTCGGAGGCAGATACGCAGTATTTT. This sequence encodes CASSYLVGSEADTQYF.

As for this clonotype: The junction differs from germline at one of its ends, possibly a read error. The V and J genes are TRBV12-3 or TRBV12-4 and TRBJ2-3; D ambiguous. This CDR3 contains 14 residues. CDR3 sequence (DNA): TGTGCCTGCAGACCCAGAGTGAGCGCAGATGTGCAGTATTTT. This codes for CACRPRVSADVQYF.

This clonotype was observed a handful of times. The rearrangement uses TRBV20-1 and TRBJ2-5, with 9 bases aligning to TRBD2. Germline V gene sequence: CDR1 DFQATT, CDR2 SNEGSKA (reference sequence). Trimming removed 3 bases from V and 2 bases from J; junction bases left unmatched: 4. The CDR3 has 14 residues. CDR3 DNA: TGCAGTGCTAGTTCTAGCGGGGTTCAAGAGACCCAGTACTTC. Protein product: CSASSSGVQETQYF.

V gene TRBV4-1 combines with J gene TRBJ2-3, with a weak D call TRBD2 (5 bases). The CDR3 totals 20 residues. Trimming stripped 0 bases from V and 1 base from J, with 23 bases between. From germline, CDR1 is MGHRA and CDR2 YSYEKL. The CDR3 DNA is TGCGCCAGCAGCCAAGAAGGGCTCTTGGTCCGGGCGGGTGGCACAGATACGCAGTATTTT. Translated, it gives CASSQEGLLVRAGGTDTQYF.

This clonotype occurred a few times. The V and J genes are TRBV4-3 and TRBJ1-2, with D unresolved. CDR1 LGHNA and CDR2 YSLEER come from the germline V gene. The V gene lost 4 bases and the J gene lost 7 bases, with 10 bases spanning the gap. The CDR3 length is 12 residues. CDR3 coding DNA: TGCGCCAGCAGCCGAGAACTGGGTGGCTACACCTTC. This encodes CASSRELGGYTF.

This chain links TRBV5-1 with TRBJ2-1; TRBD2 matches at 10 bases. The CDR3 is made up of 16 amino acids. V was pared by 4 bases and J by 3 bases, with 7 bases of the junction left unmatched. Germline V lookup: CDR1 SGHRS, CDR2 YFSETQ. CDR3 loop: CASSLTSGPLYNEQFF. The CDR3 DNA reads TGCGCCAGCAGCCTGACTAGCGGGCCTCTCTACAATGAGCAGTTCTTC. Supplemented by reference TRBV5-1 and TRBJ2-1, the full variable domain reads KAGVTQTPRYLIKTRGQQVTLSCSPISGHRSVSWYQQTPGQGLQFLFEYFSETQRNKGNFPGRFSGRQFSNSRSEMNVSTLELGDSALYLCASSLTSGPLYNEQFFGPGTRLTVL.

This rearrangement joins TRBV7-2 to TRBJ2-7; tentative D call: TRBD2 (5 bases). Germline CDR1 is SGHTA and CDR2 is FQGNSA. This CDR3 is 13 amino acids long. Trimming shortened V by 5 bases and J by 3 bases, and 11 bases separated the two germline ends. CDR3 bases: TGTGCCAGCAGCCGAAGTGGGAGCTACGAGCAGTACTTC. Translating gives CASSRSGSYEQYF.

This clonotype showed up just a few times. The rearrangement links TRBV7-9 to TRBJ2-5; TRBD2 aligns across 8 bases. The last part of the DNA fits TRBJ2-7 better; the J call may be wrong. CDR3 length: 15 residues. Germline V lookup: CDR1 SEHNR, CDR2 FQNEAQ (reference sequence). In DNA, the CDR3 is TGTGCCAGCAGCTTGCCCGGGACTAGAGAGGGCGAGCAGTACTTC. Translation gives CASSLPGTREGEQYF.

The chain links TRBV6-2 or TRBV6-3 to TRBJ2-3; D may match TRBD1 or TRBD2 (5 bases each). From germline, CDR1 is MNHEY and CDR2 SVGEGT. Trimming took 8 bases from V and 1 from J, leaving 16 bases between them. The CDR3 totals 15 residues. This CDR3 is CASSSGASRTDTQYF. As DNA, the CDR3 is TGTGCCAGCTCTTCCGGGGCTTCCCGCACAGATACGCAGTATTTT.

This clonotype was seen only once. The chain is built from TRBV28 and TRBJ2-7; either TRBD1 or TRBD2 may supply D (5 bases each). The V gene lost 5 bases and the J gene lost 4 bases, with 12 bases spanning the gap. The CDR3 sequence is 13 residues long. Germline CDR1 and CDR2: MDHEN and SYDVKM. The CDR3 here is CASSPGAWYEQYF. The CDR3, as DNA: TGTGCCAGCAGTCCCGGGGCCTGGTACGAGCAGTACTTC.

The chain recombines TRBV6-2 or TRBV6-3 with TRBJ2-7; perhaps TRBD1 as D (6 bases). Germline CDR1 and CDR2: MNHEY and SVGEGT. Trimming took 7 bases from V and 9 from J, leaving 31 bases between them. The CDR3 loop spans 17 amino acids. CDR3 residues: CASNSITLQGGPAWQYF. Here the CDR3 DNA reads TGTGCCAGCAATTCAATCACCCTACAGGGCGGACCGGCTTGGCAGTACTTC.

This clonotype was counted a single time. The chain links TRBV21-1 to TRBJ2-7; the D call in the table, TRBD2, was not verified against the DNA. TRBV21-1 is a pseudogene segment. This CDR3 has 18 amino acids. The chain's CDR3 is CASSKGPRLAGDPYEQYF. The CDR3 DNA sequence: TGTGCCAGCAGCAAAGGGCCCCGACTAGCGGGAGATCCCTACGAGCAGTACTTC.

In DNA, the CDR3 is TGTGCCAGCAGCCAGACCCGATCCTATGGCTACACCTTC. Its protein product is CASSQTRSYGYTF. The chain combines TRBV3-1 with TRBJ1-2; no definite D call. The CDR3 has 13 amino acids. Trimming removed 3 bases at V and 4 bases at J, with 9 bases between. The V gene's germline CDR1 is LGHDT and CDR2 YNNKEL (reference sequence). Full variable domain (rest looked up from reference TRBV3-1 and TRBJ1-2): DTAVSQTPKYLVTQMGNDKSIKCEQNLGHDTMYWYKQDSKKFLKIMFSYNNKELIINETVPNRFSPKSPDKAHLNLHINSLELGDSAVYFCASSQTRSYGYTFGSGTRLTVV.

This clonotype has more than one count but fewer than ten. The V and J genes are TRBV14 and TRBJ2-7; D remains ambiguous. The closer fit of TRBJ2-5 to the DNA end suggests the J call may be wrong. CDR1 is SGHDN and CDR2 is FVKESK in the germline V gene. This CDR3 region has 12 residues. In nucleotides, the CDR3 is TGTGCCAGCAGCCAAGTTGCAGAGACCCAGTACTTC. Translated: CASSQVAETQYF.